This section outlines one TCR beta chain sequence together with its context. Its target is unknown. These data are taken from a study of graft-versus-host responses after intestinal transplantation. At the level of the study: Multivisceral, liver-intestinal, or isolated intestinal grafts went to recipients. Study outcomes and limitations: High graft-versus-host to host-versus-graft clonal ratios were seen in allografts of patients with graft-donor T cell macrochimerism. Recipient marrow showed GvH clones, some seen first in ileum or blood. Early after transplant, HvG clones declined as circulating GvH clones peaked.

The CDR3 runs to 18 residues. Trimming left V 2 bases short and J 0 bases short, with 20 bases between. CDR1 is LGHNA, CDR2 YNFKEQ, per germline. The data were produced by immunoSEQ multiplex PCR, yet TCRdb's version contains in-frame clones alone and is incomplete. The sample records 85,000 to 90,000 clones, 75% to 90% being singletons. The receptor's source is a human donor who received an intestinal transplant. The J gene is TRBJ2-7, the V gene TRBV4-2; a possible D gene is TRBD2 (6 bases). The input for sequencing was unstimulated CD8+ T cells sorted from spleen or lymph node cells, taken before intestinal transplant. DNA of the CDR3: TGTGCCAGCAGCCAAAGGCGGGTAGCGGCCCCGAGCTCCTACGAGCAGTACTTC. This translates into CASSQRRVAAPSSYEQYF.